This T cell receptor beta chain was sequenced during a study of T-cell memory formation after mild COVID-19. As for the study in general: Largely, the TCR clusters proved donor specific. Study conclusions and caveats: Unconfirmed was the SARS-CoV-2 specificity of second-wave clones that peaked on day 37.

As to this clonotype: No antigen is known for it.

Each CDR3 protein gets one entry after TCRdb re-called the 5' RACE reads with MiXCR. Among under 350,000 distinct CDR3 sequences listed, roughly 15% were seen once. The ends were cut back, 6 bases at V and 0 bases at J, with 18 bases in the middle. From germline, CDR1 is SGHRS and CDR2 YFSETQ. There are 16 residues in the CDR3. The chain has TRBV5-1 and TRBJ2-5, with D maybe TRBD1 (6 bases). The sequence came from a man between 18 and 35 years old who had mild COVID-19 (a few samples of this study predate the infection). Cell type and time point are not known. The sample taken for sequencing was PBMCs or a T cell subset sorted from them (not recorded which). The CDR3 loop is CASTPTGQGYQETQYF. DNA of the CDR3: TGCGCCAGCACCCCTACGGGTCAGGGGTACCAAGAGACCCAGTACTTC.